This TCR beta chain comes out of a study of cytomegalovirus exposure and HLA in healthy donors. The PCR had 60 Vbeta and 13 Jbeta primers. The repertoire was sequenced with immunoSEQ multiplex PCR; TCRdb's copy has only in-frame clones and lacks some. The repertoire has 83,000 or so clones, around 75% of them found once; the top ten carry under 15%. With respect to this clone: Its antigen remains unknown.

The donors were healthy bone marrow donors. Overall study findings and caveats: Sequencing likely generated an artifact that appeared as a cluster of highly shared sequence variants. Reports described diagnosis of cytomegalovirus status by the classifier as highly specific and sensitive.

The receptor was derived from a middle-aged woman in good health and CMV-seropositive. Source material: PBMCs.

The CDR3 DNA follows: TGCGCCAGCAGCTTGGTTACCGACATGAACACTGAAGCTTTCTTT. It yields the protein CASSLVTDMNTEAFF. The chain joins TRBV5-1 to TRBJ1-1; D unresolved. Germline V gene data show CDR1 as SGHRS and CDR2 as YFSETQ. V was shortened by 0 bases and J by 0 bases, with 9 bases between the two germline ends. The CDR3 is 15 amino acids.